Listed here are 28 T cell receptor beta chains from one sample, sequenced in a study of shared clonotypes between healthy human individuals. CD45RO-negative CD8 cells positively selected for CCR7 made up the naive population, which excluded terminally differentiated effector memory CD45RA+ cells. The method was immunoSEQ multiplex PCR; TCRdb's version includes in-frame clones alone and lacks a portion of them. The data hold fewer than 1 million clones, with 96% observed a single time. The sequencing input was naive CD8+ T cells sorted from blood. Receptors originate from a man aged 25-45 years in good health.

Written as DNA, the CDR3 is TGCGCCAGCAGCCAAGATATTGTCGGGGCGGGAGGTTACAATGAGCAGTTCTTC. It specifies CASSQDIVGAGGYNEQFF. This chain connects TRBV4-1 to TRBJ2-1; the match to TRBD2 covers 8 bases. This CDR3 region has 18 residues. V lost 0 bases, J lost 4 bases, and 11 bases stayed unmatched. Germline V CDR1 and CDR2: MGHRA, YSYEKL.

V gene TRBV7-9 combines with J gene TRBJ2-7, with no clear D. The V gene's germline CDR1 is SEHNR and CDR2 FQNEAQ (reference sequence). Deletions cut 4 bases from V and 2 bases from J, with 15 bases between. The CDR3 is 15 residues long. This CDR3 reads CASSSLTRQAYEQYF. CDR3 sequence (DNA): TGTGCCAGCAGCTCGCTTACCCGACAAGCCTACGAGCAGTACTTC.

V usage is TRBV5-6 and J usage is TRBJ2-7, with D possibly TRBD1 on 5 matching bases. The CDR3 consists of 14 residues. The V gene's germline CDR1 is SGHDT and CDR2 YYEEEE. V was cut by 2 bases and J by 4 bases, with 13 bases left in between. The CDR3 loop is CASSFQGVDYEQYF. In DNA, the CDR3 is TGTGCCAGCAGCTTCCAAGGGGTCGATTACGAGCAGTACTTC.

The chain links TRBV7-9 to TRBJ2-7, with 7 bases fitting TRBD2. The CDR3 runs to 16 residues. Germline V CDR1 and CDR2: SEHNR, FQNEAQ (reference sequence). The junction had 11 bases not matched to a gene; V was cut back by 4 bases and J by 2 bases. The CDR3 DNA is TGTGCCAGCAGCTCCCCTGTAGCGGGCGTAACCTACGAGCAGTACTTC. Its translation: CASSSPVAGVTYEQYF.

V gene TRBV5-8 combines with J gene TRBJ2-7, with 7 bases fitting TRBD2. V lost 4 bases to trimming and J lost 2 bases; unmatched junction nucleotides: 9. The CDR3 has 15 residues. Germline V gene lookup returns CDR1 SGHTS and CDR2 YDEGEE. CDR3 bases: TGTGCCAGCAGCCCCGGGACTATCTTAACCTACGAGCAGTACTTC. Its translation is CASSPGTILTYEQYF. The whole variable domain, remainder taken from reference TRBV5-8 and TRBJ2-7, is EAGVTQSPTHLIKTRGQQATLRCSPISGHTSVYWYQQALGLGLQFLLWYDEGEERNRGNFPPRFSGRQFPNYSSELNVNALELEDSALYLCASSPGTILTYEQYFGPGTRLTVT.

In regard to this clone: The junction shows a germline mismatch at one end, possibly a read error. V gene TRBV13 combines with J gene TRBJ2-7; 11 bases fit TRBD2. Germline assignment: CDR1 PRHDT and CDR2 FYEKMQ (reference sequence). This CDR3 contains 15 residues. The CDR3 DNA reads TGTGCCGGCAGCCTTAGGACTAGCGGGCAAGGGGAGCAGTACTTC. Translating it yields CAGSLRTSGQGEQYF. The full variable domain, with the rest looked up from reference TRBV13 and TRBJ2-7, is AAGVIQSPRHLIKEKRETATLKCYPIPRHDTVYWYQQGPGQDPQFLISFYEKMQSDKGSIPDRFSAQQFSDYHSELNMSSLELGDSALYFCAGSLRTSGQGEQYFGPGTRLTVT.

The chain combines TRBV30 with TRBJ2-7; the D gene could be TRBD1 or TRBD2 (5 bases each). This CDR3 contains 15 residues. CDR1 and CDR2 from the germline V gene are GTSNPN and SVGIG (reference sequence). Trimming shortened V by 0 bases and J by 3 bases, and 15 bases separated the two germline ends. The CDR3 spells CAWSVPWGRNYEQYF. The CDR3 DNA follows: TGTGCCTGGAGTGTACCGTGGGGACGAAACTACGAGCAGTACTTC.

The V call is TRBV7-9, the J call TRBJ2-7; 11 bases are shared with TRBD2. CDR3 length: 15 amino acids. Germline V gene lookup returns CDR1 SEHNR and CDR2 FQNEAQ (reference sequence). V was clipped by 4 bases and J by 3 bases; unmatched bases: 5. For the CDR3, the DNA is TGTGCCAGCAGCTCCGTCGGGACTAGCGGCTACGAGCAGTACTTC. Translation: CASSSVGTSGYEQYF.

V and J are TRBV5-8 and TRBJ2-7; D is perhaps TRBD1 (6 bases). This CDR3 contains 15 residues. Germline V gene data show CDR1 as SGHTS and CDR2 as YDEGEE. The V and J ends lost 3 bases and 1 base respectively, with 14 bases between them. CDR3 in amino acids: CASSSPKQGSYEQYF. CDR3 coding DNA: TGTGCCAGCAGCTCACCTAAACAGGGTTCCTACGAGCAGTACTTC. The full variable domain, in which reference TRBV5-8 and TRBJ2-7 provide the parts outside the CDR3, is EAGVTQSPTHLIKTRGQQATLRCSPISGHTSVYWYQQALGLGLQFLLWYDEGEERNRGNFPPRFSGRQFPNYSSELNVNALELEDSALYLCASSSPKQGSYEQYFGPGTRLTVT.

The rearrangement links TRBV6-1 to TRBJ2-3; D possibly corresponds to TRBD2 (6 bases). The V and J ends lost 6 bases and 0 bases respectively, with 10 bases between them. This CDR3 comprises 14 residues. Germline V gives CDR1 MNHNS, CDR2 SASEGT. The chain's CDR3 is CASRGSGSTDTQYF. The CDR3 DNA follows: TGTGCCAGCAGAGGGAGCGGGAGCACAGATACGCAGTATTTT.

The V call is TRBV29-1, the J call TRBJ2-3; tentative D call: TRBD2 (6 bases). Germline loops: CDR1 SQVTM, CDR2 ANQGSEA. Between the trimmed V and J ends, which lost 3 bases and 7 bases, there was a span of 17 bases. The CDR3 is 14 residues long. CDR3 in amino acids: CSVDDGGSGNTQYF. In DNA form, the CDR3 reads TGCAGCGTTGATGATGGAGGGAGCGGTAATACGCAGTATTTT.

The chain carries TRBV28 and TRBJ2-5; 9 nucleotides agree with TRBD2. Trimming removed 3 bases from V and 0 bases from J; junction bases left unmatched: 8. Germline V gene data show CDR1 as MDHEN and CDR2 as SYDVKM. The CDR3 loop spans 17 amino acids. This CDR3 is CASSLGPSGMYQETQYF. The CDR3 bases are TGTGCCAGCAGTTTGGGACCTAGCGGGATGTACCAAGAGACCCAGTACTTC. Full variable domain (rest looked up from reference TRBV28 and TRBJ2-5): DVKVTQSSRYLVKRTGEKVFLECVQDMDHENMFWYRQDPGLGLRLIYFSYDVKMKEKGDIPEGYSVSREKKERFSLILESASTNQTSMYLCASSLGPSGMYQETQYFGPGTRLLVL.

V usage is TRBV4-1 and J usage is TRBJ2-1; tentative D call: TRBD2 (5 bases). V lost 1 base and J lost 3, with 10 bases in between. CDR3 length: 15 residues. Germline V lookup: CDR1 MGHRA, CDR2 YSYEKL. The CDR3 sequence is CASSQGSGSYNEQFF. The CDR3 DNA reads TGCGCCAGCAGCCAAGGTTCGGGAAGCTACAATGAGCAGTTCTTC.

The chain recombines TRBV29-1 with TRBJ2-7; D perhaps matches TRBD1 (6 bases). The germline V and J ends were trimmed by 5 bases and 6 bases, with 20 bases remaining between them. The CDR3 is 14 residues long. Germline-derived CDR1 and CDR2 are SQVTM and ANQGSEA. The CDR3 nucleotides are TGCAGCGTTATCCATGGACAGATAGGTGTCGAGCAGTACTTC. The encoded protein is CSVIHGQIGVEQYF.

Written as DNA, the CDR3 is TGTGCCAGCACCTATTCAACAAGGAATCAGCCCCAGCATTTT. This codes for CASTYSTRNQPQHF. This rearrangement joins TRBV28 to TRBJ1-5; no clear D. There are 14 residues in the CDR3. V was clipped by 7 bases and J by 4 bases, with 14 bases between them. Germline CDR1 reads MDHEN; CDR2 reads SYDVKM.

A word on this clone: Different DNA sequences within this sample yield the same CDR3. The genes are TRBV10-3 and TRBJ2-7; D remains unclear. The CDR3 contains 12 residues. The germline V gene has CDR1 ENHRY and CDR2 SYGVKD. With 2 bases removed from V and 3 bases from J, the gap between germline ends came to 5 bases. The CDR3: CAISEADYEQYF. CDR3 DNA: TGTGCCATCAGTGAGGCAGACTACGAGCAGTACTTC.

This clone was recorded only once. Other DNA sequences in the sample encode the same CDR3. This rearrangement joins TRBV27 to TRBJ2-7; D might be TRBD2 (6 bases). Germline assignment: CDR1 MNHEY and CDR2 SMNVEV (reference sequence). This CDR3 comprises 14 residues. Trimming took off 4 bases at V and 2 bases at J, with 12 bases between the two ends. This chain's CDR3 is CASSSSGRTYEQYF. For the CDR3, the DNA is TGTGCCAGCAGTTCCTCAGGGAGGACCTACGAGCAGTACTTC.

The V call is TRBV7-6, the J call TRBJ2-7; 8 bases map to TRBD2. The CDR3 is 17 residues long. V gave up 0 bases and J gave up 4 bases; unmatched junction bases: 11. Germline assignment: CDR1 SGHVS and CDR2 FNYEAQ. CDR3 residues: CASSLAAGAGGSYEQYF. Here the CDR3 DNA reads TGTGCCAGCAGCTTAGCGGCTGGGGCGGGAGGTTCTTACGAGCAGTACTTC.

The chain carries TRBV21-1 and TRBJ2-7; the table's D call, TRBD2, has no DNA check behind it. TRBV21-1 is flagged as a pseudogene. This CDR3 comprises 18 residues. CDR3 nucleotide sequence: TGTGCCAGCTCACAAGCCAGCTTTTCTAGCGGTTTCTCCTACGAGCAGTACTTC. This codes for CASSQASFSSGFSYEQYF.

The chain couples TRBV14 to TRBJ2-1, with D perhaps TRBD2 (5 bases). The CDR3 loop spans 16 amino acids. Trimming cost V 3 bases and J 7 bases, with 19 bases left between them. Germline V lookup: CDR1 SGHDN, CDR2 FVKESK. As DNA, the CDR3 is TGTGCCAGCAGCCACAGAACAGCGGCTATGGCTAATGAGCAGTTCTTC. It is translated as CASSHRTAAMANEQFF.

The chain combines TRBV6-5 with TRBJ2-1, with 14 bases fitting TRBD2. The CDR3 runs to 15 residues. The V segment lost 6 bases and the J segment 3 bases; nucleotides outside the gene matches: 1. From germline, CDR1 is MNHEY and CDR2 SVGAGI. The CDR3 reads CASRGLAGDYNEQFF. In DNA, the CDR3 is TGTGCCAGCAGGGGACTAGCGGGGGACTACAATGAGCAGTTCTTC.

This clone was seen more than once but under ten times. The J gene is TRBJ2-2, the V gene TRBV27, with 12 bases that match TRBD2. The CDR3 is 15 residues long. The ends lost 11 bases at V and 9 bases at J; junction bases unmatched: 13. Germline V gene lookup returns CDR1 MNHEY and CDR2 SMNVEV (reference sequence). The CDR3 DNA sequence: TGTGCCTCTAAGACTAGCGGGGGATCTTACCGGGAGCTGTTTTTT. This gives the protein CASKTSGGSYRELFF.

This clone was seen only once. The chain employs TRBV5-6 and TRBJ2-1; no clear D. The V end was cut by 1 base, the J end by 8 bases, with 19 bases between. CDR1 is SGHDT, CDR2 YYEEEE, per germline. The CDR3 has 16 amino acids. Here the CDR3 reads CASSLRSDGYRYEQFF. The CDR3 DNA sequence: TGTGCCAGCAGCTTGAGATCGGACGGCTATCGTTATGAGCAGTTCTTC.

J is TRBJ2-6 and V is TRBV28, with D perhaps TRBD1 (5 bases). The ends were cut back, 6 bases at V and 0 bases at J, with 21 bases in the middle. Germline loops: CDR1 MDHEN, CDR2 SYDVKM. This CDR3 has 19 residues. Here the CDR3 DNA reads TGTGCCAGCAGACCATCGACAGCCCAGTTTAGCTCTGGGGCCAACGTCCTGACTTTC. Its translation is CASRPSTAQFSSGANVLTF.

This chain connects TRBV29-1 to TRBJ2-7; TRBD2 matches at 8 bases. The V and J ends lost 4 bases and 0 bases, in that order; junction bases with no gene match: 8. This CDR3 has 15 residues. The V gene's germline CDR1 is SQVTM and CDR2 ANQGSEA. The CDR3 region has the DNA TGCAGCGTTGGAGGCGGGAGGCCCGTCTCCTACGAGCAGTACTTC. As protein: CSVGGGRPVSYEQYF.

The gene calls are TRBV5-1 and TRBJ2-3, with 11 bases matching TRBD2. The CDR3 loop spans 16 amino acids. With V trimmed by 3 bases and J by 4 bases, 7 bases remained unmatched. Germline CDR1 is SGHRS and CDR2 is YFSETQ. The CDR3 sequence: CASSSDSGREADTQYF. As DNA, the CDR3 is TGCGCCAGCAGCTCCGATAGCGGGAGGGAGGCAGATACGCAGTATTTT.

This clone appeared once. The rearrangement joins TRBV9 to TRBJ2-1; 8 bases agree with TRBD2. The CDR3 is 16 amino acids. V lost 0 bases and J lost 2; bases outside the gene matches: 4. Germline V gene lookup returns CDR1 SGDLS and CDR2 YYNGEE. CDR3 bases: TGTGCCAGCAGCGTAGGGGGTAGCGGGACCTACAATGAGCAGTTCTTC. This codes for CASSVGGSGTYNEQFF.

The sample holds one count of this clone. The rearrangement uses TRBV7-9 and TRBJ1-2; 7 positions match TRBD1. Losses at the gene ends were 1 base for V and 0 bases for J; bases not matched to a gene: 2. Per the germline V gene, CDR1 is SEHNR and CDR2 is FQNEAQ (reference sequence). This CDR3 has 15 residues. The CDR3 here is CASSLGGTANYGYTF. CDR3 coding DNA: TGTGCCAGCAGCTTAGGGGGGACAGCTAACTATGGCTACACCTTC. Based on the CDR3 plus reference TRBV7-9 and TRBJ1-2, the full variable domain is DTGVSQNPRHKITKRGQNVTFRCDPISEHNRLYWYRQTLGQGPEFLTYFQNEAQLEKSRLLSDRFSAERPKGSFSTLEIQRTEQGDSAMYLCASSLGGTANYGYTFGSGTRLTVV.